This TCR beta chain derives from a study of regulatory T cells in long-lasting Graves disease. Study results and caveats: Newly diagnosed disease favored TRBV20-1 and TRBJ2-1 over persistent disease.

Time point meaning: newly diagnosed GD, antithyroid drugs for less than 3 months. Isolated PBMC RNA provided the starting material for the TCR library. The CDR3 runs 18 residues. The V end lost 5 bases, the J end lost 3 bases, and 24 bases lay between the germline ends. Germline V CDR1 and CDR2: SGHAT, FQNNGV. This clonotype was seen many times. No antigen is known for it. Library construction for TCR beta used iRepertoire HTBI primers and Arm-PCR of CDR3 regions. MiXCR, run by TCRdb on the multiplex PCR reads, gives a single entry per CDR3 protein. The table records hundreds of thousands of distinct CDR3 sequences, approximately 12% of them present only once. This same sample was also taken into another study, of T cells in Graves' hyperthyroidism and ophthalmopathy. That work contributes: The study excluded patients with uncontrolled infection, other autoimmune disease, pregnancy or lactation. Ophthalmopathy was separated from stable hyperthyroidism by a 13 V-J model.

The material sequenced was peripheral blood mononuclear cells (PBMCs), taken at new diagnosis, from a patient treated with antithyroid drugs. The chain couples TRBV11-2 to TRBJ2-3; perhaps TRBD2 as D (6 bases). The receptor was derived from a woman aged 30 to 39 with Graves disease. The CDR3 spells CASSQHPGLARSTDTQYF. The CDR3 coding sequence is TGTGCCAGCAGCCAACATCCAGGGCTAGCGAGGAGTACAGATACGCAGTATTTT.